This passage covers 28 T cell receptor beta chains from one sample sequenced in a study of early T cells in non-severe SARS-CoV-2 infection (dated by TCRdb to the early 2020s). The method behind the library was 5' RACE. The listed sequencing device is NextSeq 500. TCRdb trimmed the raw reads at Q25, called clones with MiXCR and kept productive beta chains. Entries that share a CDR3 protein sequence are merged under the most common genes and DNA. This sample comprises 40,000 or so distinct CDR3 sequences, 6% to 9.5% of them detected only once. Of the sample, 9.5% to 15% falls within the top ten clones. Specimen: whole blood, collected at baseline. Source of these receptors: an adult who was a healthcare worker with PCR-confirmed SARS-CoV-2 infection or an uninfected control (not recorded which).

The rearrangement links TRBV7-9 to TRBJ2-3; tentatively, D is TRBD1 (5 bases). With 1 base removed from V and 1 base from J, the gap between germline ends came to 9 bases. The CDR3 runs to 15 residues. CDR1 SEHNR and CDR2 FQNEAQ come from the germline V gene (reference sequence). The CDR3 nucleotides read TGTGCCAGCAGCTTAGGTCAGGGCGGCACAGATACGCAGTATTTT. The encoded protein is CASSLGQGGTDTQYF.

This clonotype has more than one count but fewer than ten. The CDR3 sequence is CASSGEGDPQPQHF. CDR3 sequence (DNA): TGTGCCAGCAGTGGAGAGGGTGACCCTCAGCCCCAGCATTTT. This chain joins TRBV25-1 and TRBJ1-5; D remains unclear. The CDR3 totals 14 residues. V was shortened by 4 bases and J by 6 bases, with 13 bases between the two germline ends. Germline CDR1 MGHDK, CDR2 SYGVNS.

This clonotype turned up a few times. The CDR3 DNA follows: TGTGCTAGTGGTATCTCGGACAGTTACAATGAGCAGTTCTTC. It yields the protein CASGISDSYNEQFF. This chain joins TRBV12-5 and TRBJ2-1, with D perhaps TRBD1 (6 bases). The V and J ends lost 5 bases and 4 bases respectively, with 12 bases between them. Germline assignment: CDR1 LGHNT and CDR2 FRNRAP. This CDR3 has 14 residues.

The chain links TRBV6-6 to TRBJ1-1; 10 nucleotides match TRBD1. The CDR3 covers 15 residues. The trim removed 6 bases at V and 5 bases at J, leaving 9 bases unmatched. In germline, CDR1 is MNHNY, CDR2 SVGAGI (reference sequence). The CDR3 nucleotides read TGTGCCAGCAGCCAGCCCGGGACAGGGGTTACTGAAGCTTTCTTT. Residues: CASSQPGTGVTEAFF.

This clonotype showed up just a few times. V usage is TRBV6-2 or TRBV6-3 and J usage is TRBJ1-2; D is undetermined. In germline, CDR1 is MNHEY, CDR2 SVGEGT. The CDR3 runs to 15 residues. Trimming took 5 bases from V and 4 from J, leaving 17 bases between them. This chain's CDR3 is CASSPTETYVYGYTF. The CDR3 DNA is TGTGCCAGCAGTCCTACCGAGACCTACGTCTATGGCTACACCTTC.

The chain couples TRBV7-9 to TRBJ2-1, with 9 bases fitting TRBD2. This CDR3 contains 15 residues. In germline, CDR1 is SEHNR, CDR2 FQNEAQ (reference sequence). The V and J ends lost 2 bases and 4 bases, in that order; junction bases with no gene match: 3. CDR3 amino acids: CASSLLRGGYNEQFF. CDR3 DNA: TGTGCCAGCAGCTTATTGCGGGGGGGTTACAATGAGCAGTTCTTC.

This clonotype occurred a few times. The J gene is TRBJ2-7, the V gene TRBV7-8; tentatively, D is TRBD1 or TRBD2 (5 bases each). Germline CDR1 reads SGHVS; CDR2 reads FQNEAQ. V was trimmed by 4 bases and J by 4 bases, leaving 14 bases between them. The CDR3 has 14 amino acids. The CDR3 bases are TGTGCCAGCAGCTCTACGGAAGGGACGTACGAGCAGTACTTC. Protein: CASSSTEGTYEQYF. Full variable domain (rest looked up from reference TRBV7-8 and TRBJ2-7): GAGVSQSPRYKVAKRGQDVALRCDPISGHVSLFWYQQALGQGPEFLTYFQNEAQLDKSGLPSDRFFAERPEGSVSTLKIQRTQQEDSAVYLCASSSTEGTYEQYFGPGTRLTVT.

This clonotype was seen many times. This sequence joins TRBV5-5 and TRBJ2-7; either TRBD1 or TRBD2 may supply D (5 bases each). CDR1 is SGHKS and CDR2 is YYEKEE in the germline V gene (reference sequence). The V end lost 3 bases, the J end lost 4 bases, and 14 bases lay between the germline ends. The length of the CDR3 is 14 residues. The CDR3 spells CASSSGPNRYEQYF. The CDR3 DNA sequence: TGTGCCAGCAGCTCGGGACCGAATCGTTACGAGCAGTACTTC.

This clonotype came up a few times. The rearrangement uses TRBV18 and TRBJ1-6; 7 bases line up with TRBD1. The CDR3 runs to 13 residues. The ends lost 3 bases at V and 8 bases at J; junction bases unmatched: 1. CDR1 KGHSH and CDR2 LQKENI come from the germline V gene. CDR3 sequence: CASSPDRDSPLHF. The CDR3 DNA follows: TGTGCCAGCTCACCCGACAGGGATTCACCCCTCCACTTT.

This chain joins TRBV6-6 and TRBJ1-6; tentative D call: TRBD1 (6 bases). The CDR3 has 16 residues. V was pared by 6 bases and J by 2 bases, with 14 bases between. Per germline, CDR1 MNHNY and CDR2 SVGAGI (reference sequence). The CDR3 spells CASSPRGQTYNSPLHF. As DNA, the CDR3 is TGTGCCAGCAGCCCCCGGGGGCAAACCTATAATTCACCCCTCCACTTT.

This clonotype has at least ten counts. This rearrangement joins TRBV24-1 to TRBJ2-2, with a weak D call TRBD2 (6 bases). The CDR3 loop spans 16 amino acids. From germline, CDR1 is KGHDR and CDR2 SFDVKD. V dropped 3 bases and J dropped 4 bases, with 14 bases sitting between them. This chain's CDR3 is CATSDAGQGSTGELFF. CDR3 sequence (DNA): TGTGCCACCAGTGATGCGGGGCAGGGAAGCACCGGGGAGCTGTTTTTT.

This chain links TRBV6-1 with TRBJ1-5; D gene unclear. Germline V CDR1 and CDR2: MNHNS, SASEGT. This CDR3 comprises 13 residues. Deletions cut 1 base from V and 6 bases from J, with 7 bases between. CDR3 loop: CASSEGGSQPQHF. The CDR3 DNA follows: TGTGCCAGCAGTGAAGGGGGTAGTCAGCCCCAGCATTTT.

This clonotype has at least ten counts. This chain uses TRBV3-1 with TRBJ2-3, with 11 bases fitting TRBD2. The CDR3 consists of 16 residues. V shed 4 bases and J 3 bases; nucleotides not matched to a gene: 6. CDR1 LGHDT and CDR2 YNNKEL come from the germline V gene (reference sequence). Here the CDR3 DNA reads TGTGCCAGCAGCCCTTCTAGCGGGGGGACTACAGATACGCAGTATTTT. Translated: CASSPSSGGTTDTQYF.

The sample holds many counts of this clonotype. The V call is TRBV20-1, the J call TRBJ2-1; the D gene is possibly TRBD1 (5 bases). Germline V gives CDR1 DFQATT, CDR2 SNEGSKA (reference sequence). Deletions cut 2 bases from V and 3 bases from J, with 11 bases between. There are 14 residues in the CDR3. DNA of the CDR3: TGCAGTGCTAGAAGCAGGGCATACTACAATGAGCAGTTCTTC. Translated: CSARSRAYYNEQFF.

In this sample, this clonotype turned up a few times. The chain has TRBV7-9 and TRBJ2-5; D is undetermined. The CDR3 has 14 amino acids. Germline V gene data show CDR1 as SEHNR and CDR2 as FQNEAQ (reference sequence). V was pared by 1 base and J by 2 bases, with 8 bases between. The CDR3 loop reads CASSLGLRQETQYF. The CDR3 DNA reads as TGTGCCAGCAGCTTAGGTCTTAGACAAGAGACCCAGTACTTC.

The chain joins TRBV28 to TRBJ2-4; the match to TRBD2 covers 8 bases. Germline lookup yields CDR1 MDHEN and CDR2 SYDVKM. This CDR3 is built from 14 residues. V lost 4 bases, J lost 4 bases, and 3 bases stayed unmatched. CDR3 bases: TGTGCCAGCAGTTCGATAGCGGGGAAAAACATTCAGTACTTC. This encodes CASSSIAGKNIQYF.

The V and J genes are TRBV13 and TRBJ1-4; 7 bases fit TRBD1. The V gene's germline CDR1 is PRHDT and CDR2 FYEKMQ (reference sequence). The J segment lost 10 bases and the V segment lost 7 bases, leaving 18 bases of the junction unmatched. This CDR3 region has 16 residues. The CDR3 loop reads CASTPQGGPWTGKLFF. Here the CDR3 DNA reads TGTGCCAGCACCCCTCAGGGGGGGCCCTGGACAGGAAAACTGTTTTTT.

This clonotype came up a few times. The CDR3 loop reads CAWITGNTEAFF. The CDR3, as DNA: TGTGCCTGGATTACAGGGAACACTGAAGCTTTCTTT. The gene calls are TRBV30 and TRBJ1-1; D might be TRBD1 (5 bases). The germline V gene has CDR1 GTSNPN and CDR2 SVGIG (reference sequence). The CDR3 contains 12 residues. Deletions cut 4 bases from V and 1 base from J, with 7 bases between.

This clonotype has a handful of counts. The CDR3 nucleotides read TGTGCCAGCAGCCGCCTCTCCCAAGAGACCCAGTACTTC. Protein sequence: CASSRLSQETQYF. The V and J genes are TRBV5-6 and TRBJ2-5; D gene unclear. V lost 4 bases to trimming and J lost 1 base, with 8 bases between them. The CDR3 covers 13 residues. CDR1 SGHDT and CDR2 YYEEEE come from the germline V gene.

This clonotype was seen repeatedly, ten times or more. The chain joins TRBV28 to TRBJ2-7; no clear D. This CDR3 region has 14 residues. From germline, CDR1 is MDHEN and CDR2 SYDVKM. Deletions cut 5 bases from V and 0 bases from J, with 11 bases between. The CDR3 is CASSQNTNSYEQYF. The CDR3 nucleotides are TGTGCCAGCAGTCAGAACACGAACTCCTACGAGCAGTACTTC.

The genes are TRBV5-4 and TRBJ1-1; D gene uncertain. V was cut by 2 bases and J by 4 bases, with 9 bases left in between. Germline-derived CDR1 and CDR2 are SGHNT and YYREEE (reference sequence). The CDR3 totals 13 residues. CDR3 DNA: TGTGCCAGCAGCTTTGTTGGAGGCACTGAAGCTTTCTTT. Its protein product is CASSFVGGTEAFF.

This clonotype was found a few times. The rearrangement uses TRBV5-1 and TRBJ2-3; D uncertain. Trimming stripped 0 bases from V and 2 bases from J, with 10 bases between. Germline CDR1 reads SGHRS; CDR2 reads YFSETQ. The CDR3 totals 15 residues. The CDR3 nucleotides are TGCGCCAGCAGCTTGGACGGCACGTTCACAGATACGCAGTATTTT. Encoded protein: CASSLDGTFTDTQYF.

In this sample, this clonotype turned up a few times. The J gene is TRBJ2-7, the V gene TRBV9; D is tentatively TRBD1 or TRBD2 (5 bases each). The CDR3 is 16 amino acids. The germline V gene encodes CDR1 SGDLS and CDR2 YYNGEE. V lost 4 bases, J lost 5 bases, and 22 bases lay in between. This CDR3 reads CASSPEALARVNEQYF. The DNA for the CDR3 is TGTGCCAGCAGCCCCGAAGCCCTAGCCAGGGTAAACGAGCAGTACTTC.

The chain employs TRBV12-3 or TRBV12-4 and TRBJ1-1, with TRBD1 matching 7 bases. The CDR3 runs 14 residues. J was trimmed by 6 bases and V by 3 bases; bases with no gene match: 7. CDR3 nucleotides: TGTGCCAGCAGTTTTAGAGGGAGGGGGCCTGAAGCTTTCTTT. Protein: CASSFRGRGPEAFF.

At least ten counts were recorded for this clonotype. The CDR3 sequence: CASSQDRNNYGYTF. In DNA, the CDR3 is TGTGCCAGCAGCCAAGACAGGAATAACTATGGCTACACCTTC. V and J are TRBV14 and TRBJ1-2, with D unclear. Germline V gene sequence: CDR1 SGHDN, CDR2 FVKESK. The CDR3 extends over 14 amino acids. Trimming shortened V by 0 bases and J by 1 base, and 6 bases separated the two germline ends.

This sequence joins TRBV6-5 and TRBJ1-6; unclear D gene. Germline V gene data show CDR1 as MNHEY and CDR2 as SVGAGI. The CDR3 runs 12 residues. With 2 bases removed from V and 7 bases from J, the gap between germline ends came to 3 bases. The CDR3 region has the DNA TGTGCCAGCAGTTACACCAATTCACCCCTCCACTTT. Translation: CASSYTNSPLHF.

This clonotype was recorded many times. The genes are TRBV19 and TRBJ2-1; tentatively, D is TRBD2 (6 bases). From germline, CDR1 is LNHDA and CDR2 SQIVND (reference sequence). The CDR3 is 14 residues long. Trimming stripped 4 bases from V and 0 bases from J, with 7 bases between. CDR3 coding DNA: TGTGCCAGTAGTACGACTAGCTCCTACAATGAGCAGTTCTTC. Translation: CASSTTSSYNEQFF.

There are many counts of this clonotype. This chain uses TRBV2 with TRBJ1-2; perhaps TRBD1 as D (6 bases). V shed 9 bases and J shed 5 bases, with 22 bases lying between them. CDR1 is SNHLY and CDR2 is FYNNEI in the germline V gene. The CDR3 spans 15 residues. This CDR3 reads CASSNGGARIYGYTF. For the CDR3, the DNA is TGTGCCAGTTCTAATGGGGGGGCTCGGATATATGGCTACACCTTC. The full variable domain, in which reference TRBV2 and TRBJ1-2 provide the parts outside the CDR3, is EPEVTQTPSHQVTQMGQEVILRCVPISNHLYFYWYRQILGQKVEFLVSFYNNEISEKSEIFDDQFSVERPDGSNFTLKIRSTKLEDSAMYFCASSNGGARIYGYTFGSGTRLTVV.